This is a list of T cell receptor beta chains from one sample in a study of blood T cell repertoires in COVID-19. Sequencing used immunoSEQ multiplex PCR; TCRdb keeps in-frame clones, though not all of them. The top ten clones hold about 2.2% of a sample with 100,000 to 130,000 clones, 88% of them seen once. The material sequenced was peripheral blood. The receptor set was obtained from a human donor in a cohort sampled during active COVID-19. Each CDR3 is given with its conserved first and last residue. Fields, in order: V gene, D gene, clone size, J gene, CDR3 protein, CDR3 DNA. D genes are given only for firm matches. Size is omitted from some rows. Given values are once, few, many or a class for expanded clones.

v_call: TRBV29-1; d_call: TRBD1; clone_size: few; j_call: TRBJ1-2; cdr3_aa: CSVWTGVDYGYTF; cdr3_nt: TGCAGCGTCTGGACAGGGGTGGACTATGGCTACACCTTC
v_call: TRBV6-5; d_call: TRBD1; clone_size: -; j_call: TRBJ1-6; cdr3_aa: CASSLGQDSPLHF; cdr3_nt: TGTGCCAGCAGTTTGGGACAGGACTCACCCCTCCACTTT
v_call: TRBV5-7; d_call: TRBD1; clone_size: -; j_call: TRBJ1-4; cdr3_aa: CASIPQGAHEKLFF; cdr3_nt: TGTGCCAGCATCCCCCAGGGGGCGCATGAAAAACTGTTTTTT
v_call: TRBV18; d_call: -; clone_size: -; j_call: TRBJ1-1; cdr3_aa: CASSWKERGAFF; cdr3_nt: TGTGCCAGCTCATGGAAGGAGCGCGGAGCTTTCTTT
v_call: TRBV3-1/TRBV3-2; d_call: -; clone_size: -; j_call: TRBJ2-7; cdr3_aa: CASSQVQGYEQYF; cdr3_nt: TGTGCCAGCAGCCAAGTCCAGGGCTACGAGCAGTACTTC
v_call: TRBV30; d_call: TRBD1; clone_size: -; j_call: TRBJ1-1; cdr3_aa: CAWSPQGVIQAFF; cdr3_nt: TGTGCCTGGAGCCCCCAGGGGGTGATCCAAGCTTTCTTT
v_call: TRBV6-6; d_call: TRBD1; clone_size: -; j_call: TRBJ2-6; cdr3_aa: CASTRDRGPGANVLTF; cdr3_nt: TGTGCCAGCACCCGGGACAGGGGGCCTGGGGCCAACGTCCTGACTTTC
v_call: TRBV4-1; d_call: TRBD1; clone_size: -; j_call: TRBJ2-1; cdr3_aa: CASSQATGTLYNEQFF; cdr3_nt: TGCGCCAGCAGCCAAGCGACAGGGACCCTTTACAATGAGCAGTTCTTC
v_call: TRBV29-1; d_call: -; clone_size: -; j_call: TRBJ1-2; cdr3_aa: CSVDEGSYGYTF; cdr3_nt: TGCAGCGTTGACGAGGGCTCCTATGGCTACACCTTC
v_call: TRBV7-9; d_call: -; clone_size: -; j_call: TRBJ2-1; cdr3_aa: CASSLQGGEQFF; cdr3_nt: TGTGCCAGCAGCTTACAAGGAGGTGAGCAGTTCTTC
v_call: TRBV27; d_call: TRBD1; clone_size: -; j_call: TRBJ1-1; cdr3_aa: CASSSSGTANTEAFF; cdr3_nt: TGTGCCAGCAGTTCATCCGGGACAGCGAACACTGAAGCTTTCTTT
v_call: TRBV11-1; d_call: -; clone_size: -; j_call: TRBJ2-4; cdr3_aa: CASSGEGGNIQYF; cdr3_nt: TGTGCCAGCAGCGGCGAGGGTGGGAACATTCAGTACTTC
v_call: TRBV7-9; d_call: TRBD1; clone_size: medium-sized; j_call: TRBJ1-2; cdr3_aa: CASSPGTGHYGYTF; cdr3_nt: TGTGCCAGCAGCCCCGGGACAGGACACTATGGCTACACCTTC
v_call: TRBV3-1/TRBV3-2; d_call: TRBD2; clone_size: once; j_call: TRBJ2-7; cdr3_aa: CASSQEWVAGRYEQYF; cdr3_nt: TGTGCCAGCAGCCAAGAGTGGGTAGCGGGGAGGTACGAGCAGTACTTC
v_call: TRBV10-1; d_call: -; clone_size: few; j_call: TRBJ1-1; cdr3_aa: CASSERRDNSEAFF; cdr3_nt: TGCGCCAGCAGTGAAAGAAGGGACAACTCTGAAGCTTTCTTT
v_call: TRBV7-3; d_call: -; clone_size: -; j_call: TRBJ2-5; cdr3_aa: CASSLRESPQETQYF; cdr3_nt: TGTGCCAGCAGCCTAAGGGAGTCGCCTCAAGAGACCCAGTACTTC
v_call: TRBV11-2; d_call: -; clone_size: -; j_call: TRBJ2-5; cdr3_aa: CASSTPERAGTQYF; cdr3_nt: TGTGCCAGCAGCACCCCTGAGCGGGCTGGGACCCAGTACTTC
v_call: TRBV7-9; d_call: TRBD1; clone_size: -; j_call: TRBJ1-6; cdr3_aa: CASSLAGTGRYSPLHF; cdr3_nt: TGTGCCAGCAGCTTAGCCGGGACAGGGAGGTATTCACCCCTCCACTTT
v_call: TRBV18; d_call: TRBD1; clone_size: -; j_call: TRBJ1-2; cdr3_aa: CASSPRDSRNYGYTF; cdr3_nt: TGTGCCAGCTCACCCCGGGACAGCCGGAACTATGGCTACACCTTC
v_call: TRBV21-1; d_call: -; clone_size: -; j_call: TRBJ2-2; cdr3_aa: CASSKPTGGPWWNTGELFF; cdr3_nt: TGTGCCAGCAGCAAACCGACAGGGGGCCCTTGGTGGAACACCGGGGAGCTGTTTTTT
v_call: TRBV6-5; d_call: -; clone_size: -; j_call: TRBJ2-1; cdr3_aa: CASSYSRGYEQFF; cdr3_nt: TGTGCCAGCAGTTACTCGAGGGGGTATGAGCAGTTCTTC
v_call: TRBV4-1; d_call: -; clone_size: few; j_call: TRBJ1-6; cdr3_aa: CASSQDPIGDSPLHF; cdr3_nt: TGCGCCAGCAGCCAAGACCCCATCGGGGATTCACCCCTCCACTTT
v_call: TRBV27; d_call: TRBD1; clone_size: -; j_call: TRBJ2-7; cdr3_aa: CASSLSGWDSTYEQYF; cdr3_nt: TGTGCCAGCAGTTTATCGGGATGGGACAGTACCTACGAGCAGTACTTC
v_call: TRBV4-1; d_call: -; clone_size: -; j_call: TRBJ1-5; cdr3_aa: CASSQERGNQPQHF; cdr3_nt: TGCGCCAGCAGCCAAGAAAGGGGGAATCAGCCCCAGCATTTT
v_call: TRBV4-1; d_call: TRBD1; clone_size: -; j_call: TRBJ1-6; cdr3_aa: CASSQVFGTGDSPLHF; cdr3_nt: TGCGCCAGCAGCCAAGTGTTCGGGACAGGGGATTCACCCCTCCACTTT
v_call: TRBV6-2/TRBV6-3; d_call: -; clone_size: -; j_call: TRBJ1-1; cdr3_aa: CASSYRASRQRGTEAFF; cdr3_nt: TGTGCCAGCAGTTACCGGGCGAGCAGGCAGCGGGGCACTGAAGCTTTCTTT
v_call: TRBV6-5; d_call: TRBD1; clone_size: -; j_call: TRBJ1-1; cdr3_aa: CASSPTGPGGVGAFF; cdr3_nt: TGTGCCAGCAGTCCTACTGGACCAGGGGGTGTGGGAGCTTTCTTT
v_call: TRBV2; d_call: TRBD1; clone_size: -; j_call: TRBJ2-7; cdr3_aa: CASSTWDRASSYEQYF; cdr3_nt: TGTGCCAGCAGTACCTGGGACAGGGCGAGCTCCTACGAGCAGTACTTC